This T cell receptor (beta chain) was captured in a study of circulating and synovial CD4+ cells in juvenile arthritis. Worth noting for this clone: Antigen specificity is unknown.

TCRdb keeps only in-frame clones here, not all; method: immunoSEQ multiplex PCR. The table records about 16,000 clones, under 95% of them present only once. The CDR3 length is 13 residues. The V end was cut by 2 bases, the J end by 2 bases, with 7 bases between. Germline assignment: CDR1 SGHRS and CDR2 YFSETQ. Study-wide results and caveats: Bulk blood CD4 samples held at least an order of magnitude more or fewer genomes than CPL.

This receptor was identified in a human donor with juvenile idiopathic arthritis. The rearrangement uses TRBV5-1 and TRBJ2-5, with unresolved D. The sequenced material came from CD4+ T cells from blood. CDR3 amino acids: CASSFSSQETQYF. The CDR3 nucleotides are TGCGCCAGCAGCTTTAGTAGTCAAGAGACCCAGTACTTC. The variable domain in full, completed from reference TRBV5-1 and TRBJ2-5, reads KAGVTQTPRYLIKTRGQQVTLSCSPISGHRSVSWYQQTPGQGLQFLFEYFSETQRNKGNFPGRFSGRQFSNSRSEMNVSTLELGDSALYLCASSFSSQETQYFGPGTRLLVL.